This T cell receptor (beta chain) was identified in a study of OX40 agonist ivuxolimab in advanced cancers. Study-level information: Patients received intravenous ivuxolimab every 2 weeks at 0.01 to 10 mg/kg.

With 9 bases removed from V and 5 bases from J, the gap between germline ends came to 22 bases. This CDR3 has 16 amino acids. Per the germline V gene, CDR1 is SNHLY and CDR2 is FYNNEI. Patients had blood sampled at baseline and again on cycle 4 day 1 and cycle 7 day 1. The protocol was immunoSEQ multiplex PCR, while the TCRdb copy is restricted to in-frame clones and leaves out a portion. Among about 110,000 clones listed, 85% to 95% were seen once. The sequence derives from an adult with an advanced solid tumor such as melanoma, head and neck, liver or kidney cancer. The starting material was CD4+ or CD8+ T cells sorted from blood, obtained in a trial of the OX40 agonist ivuxolimab. The V gene is TRBV2, the J gene TRBJ1-4, with D tentatively TRBD1 (6 bases). The chain's CDR3 is CASRDIGGTENEKLFF. Written as DNA, the CDR3 is TGTGCCAGTCGGGACATAGGGGGGACTGAAAATGAAAAACTGTTTTTT.